A selection of T cell receptor beta chains follows, all from one sample in a study of T cell clones after liver transplantation. The assay was immunoSEQ multiplex PCR, and TCRdb's table has in-frame clones only and misses some. The data hold fewer than 110,000 clones, with around four fifths observed a single time. This sample comprised CD4+ T cells from blood, obtained around 44 months after liver transplant. The receptors originated from a human patient who received a liver transplant. The graft donor may have contributed some T cells. CDR3s include the opening cysteine and the closing phenylalanine or tryptophan. The D gene is left open where the match is weak. Rows may omit the clone size; those that give it use once, few, many or a size class.

-	-	TRBV5-1	TRBJ1-2	TGCGCCAGCAGCTTGGCCGGGGAGGGCCTGGGCTACACCTTC	CASSLAGEGLGYTF
TRBD1	once	TRBV19	TRBJ1-1	TGTGCCAGTAGCTTAACGGGGACAGGGAACACTGAAGCTTTCTTT	CASSLTGTGNTEAFF
TRBD1	-	TRBV19	TRBJ1-5	TGTGCCAGTAGTATTTCAGGGGGCGGGAGCAATCAGCCCCAGCATTTT	CASSISGGGSNQPQHF
TRBD1	few	TRBV5-1	TRBJ2-5	TGCGCCAGCAGCCTTCAAGGGACAGAGCAAGAGACCCAGTACTTC	CASSLQGTEQETQYF
-	-	TRBV4-2	TRBJ2-1	TGTGCCAGCAGCCAAGATGGGGGGCGCGATAGGCAGTTCTTC	CASSQDGGRDRQFF
-	-	TRBV4-3	TRBJ2-2	TGCGCCAGCAGCCGGGACCTTAACACCGGGGAGCTGTTTTTT	CASSRDLNTGELFF
-	-	TRBV5-1	TRBJ1-1	TGCGCCAGCAGCTTGGCCGGTCAGGCAATGAACACTGAAGCTTTCTTT	CASSLAGQAMNTEAFF
TRBD2	-	TRBV6-1	TRBJ2-1	TGTGCCAGCAGAGAAGGTGGTAGCGGGAGTGGGGATGAGCAGTTCTTC	CASREGGSGSGDEQFF
-	-	TRBV6-5	TRBJ1-4	TGTGCCAGCAGCAGGGGAAGTGAAAAACTGTTTTTT	CASSRGSEKLFF
-	-	TRBV29-1	TRBJ1-4	TGCAGCGTTGGACGAGGTTCAACTAATGAAAAACTGTTTTTT	CSVGRGSTNEKLFF
-	-	TRBV2	TRBJ1-1	TGTGCCAGCAGAATAGGACAGAACACTGAAGCTTTCTTT	CASRIGQNTEAFF
TRBD2	-	TRBV6-6	TRBJ2-5	TGTGCCAGCAGTTATGTGGCTAGCGGGCCGACCCAGTACTTC	CASSYVASGPTQYF
-	-	TRBV6-1	TRBJ2-3	TGTGCCAACACGGGGCAGGGGCGCACAGATACGCAGTATTTT	CANTGQGRTDTQYF
-	-	TRBV7-2	TRBJ1-4	TGTGCCAGCAGCTTAGCCGGACAGAATAATGAAAAACTGTTTTTT	CASSLAGQNNEKLFF
TRBD2	-	TRBV7-8	TRBJ2-7	TGTGCCAGCAGCTTAGTGTTTAGCGGGGATCACGAGCAGTACTTC	CASSLVFSGDHEQYF
-	-	TRBV5-5	TRBJ2-7	TGTGCCAGCAGCTTGGTGGCAGGGTTTTCGTCCGAGCAGTACTTC	CASSLVAGFSSEQYF
-	-	TRBV23-1	TRBJ1-2	TGCGCCAGCAGTCGCAGAATCCGGGGTCCGAGTGGCTACACCTTC	CASSRRIRGPSGYTF
TRBD1	few	TRBV2	TRBJ1-6	TGTGCCAGCAGGCTTCGGGACAGGGTAAATTCACCCCTCCACTTT	CASRLRDRVNSPLHF
-	-	TRBV5-1	TRBJ2-3	TGCGCCAGCAGCTCGTCGACAGTCCCCACAGATACGCAGTATTTT	CASSSSTVPTDTQYF
-	-	TRBV7-8	TRBJ1-1	TGTGCCAGCAGCTCCTCCTACGGACTGAACACTGAAGCTTTCTTT	CASSSSYGLNTEAFF
-	-	TRBV7-3	TRBJ2-1	TGTGCCAGCAGCGCCATAGATGGGAATGAGCAGTTCTTC	CASSAIDGNEQFF
-	once	TRBV30	TRBJ2-5	TGTGCCTGGAGTGTACTGGTAAGGGAGACCCAGTACTTC	CAWSVLVRETQYF
TRBD2	-	TRBV28	TRBJ2-7	TGTGCCAGCAGCCTTGGGGGGGTAGGAGCCTACGAGCAGTACTTC	CASSLGGVGAYEQYF
-	-	TRBV6-1	TRBJ2-7	TGTGCCAGCACCTCAGAACTCGCCACCTACGAGCAGTACTTC	CASTSELATYEQYF
TRBD2	once	TRBV11-1	TRBJ2-3	TGTGCCAGCAGCTTAGAGGGTAGCGGGGCCACAGATACGCAGTATTTT	CASSLEGSGATDTQYF
-	-	TRBV5-6	TRBJ2-5	TGTGCCAGCAGCCTAGGGACCCCTCAAGAGACCCAGTACTTC	CASSLGTPQETQYF
TRBD1	-	TRBV6-5	TRBJ1-1	TGTGCCAGCAGGAGACAGGGTCGAACTTTCTTT	CASRRQGRTFF
-	-	TRBV7-6	TRBJ2-1	TGTGCCAGCAGCAAGAGCGGTCGGGAGCAGTTCTTC	CASSKSGREQFF
-	-	TRBV19	TRBJ2-3	TGTGCCAGTAGTATGAATAGGCAGCACACAGATACGCAGTATTTT	CASSMNRQHTDTQYF
TRBD1	-	TRBV5-1	TRBJ2-2	TGCGCCAGCAGCTCGAAAGGGGGCCCTAACACCGGGGAGCTGTTTTTT	CASSSKGGPNTGELFF
-	-	TRBV28	TRBJ1-5	TGTGCCAGCAGATGGGGCAGCCGCAATCAGCCCCAGCATTTT	CASRWGSRNQPQHF
TRBD2	-	TRBV7-3	TRBJ2-3	TGTGCCAGCAGCTTCTTAGCGGGGGGCACAGATACGCAGTATTTT	CASSFLAGGTDTQYF
-	-	TRBV6-5	TRBJ2-7	TGTGCCAGCAGTTACCAAGCAGATCTCTCCTACGAGCAGTACTTC	CASSYQADLSYEQYF